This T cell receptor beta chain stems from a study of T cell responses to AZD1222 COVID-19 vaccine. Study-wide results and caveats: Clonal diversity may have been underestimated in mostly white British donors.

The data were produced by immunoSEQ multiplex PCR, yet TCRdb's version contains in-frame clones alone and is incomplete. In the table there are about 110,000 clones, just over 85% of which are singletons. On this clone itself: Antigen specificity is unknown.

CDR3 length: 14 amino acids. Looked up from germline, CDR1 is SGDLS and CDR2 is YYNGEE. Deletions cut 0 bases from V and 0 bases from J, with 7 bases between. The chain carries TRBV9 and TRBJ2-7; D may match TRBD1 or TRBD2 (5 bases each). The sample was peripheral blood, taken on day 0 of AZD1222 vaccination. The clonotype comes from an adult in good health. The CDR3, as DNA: TGTGCCAGCAGCGTAGGGGGGAGCTCCTACGAGCAGTACTTC. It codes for CASSVGGSSYEQYF.